This section outlines one T cell receptor (beta chain) sequence together with its context. CDR3 size: 16 residues. CDR1 and CDR2 from the germline V gene are SEHNR and FQNEAQ (reference sequence). The V segment lost 5 bases and the J segment 3 bases; nucleotides outside the gene matches: 9. Assay: immunoSEQ multiplex PCR; the TCRdb copy retains only in-frame clones and omits some. The sample yields 55,000 to 80,000 clones, about 86% seen once. The sample belongs to a study of blood T cell repertoires in COVID-19. Sequencing used peripheral blood. This clonotype was sampled from a human donor in a cohort sampled during active COVID-19. The V gene is TRBV7-9, the J gene TRBJ1-3, with 8 bases fitting TRBD1. The CDR3 nucleotides are TGTGCCAGCAGCCCTCGACAGGGGAGCTTTGGAAACACCATATATTTT. Translated, it gives CASSPRQGSFGNTIYF.